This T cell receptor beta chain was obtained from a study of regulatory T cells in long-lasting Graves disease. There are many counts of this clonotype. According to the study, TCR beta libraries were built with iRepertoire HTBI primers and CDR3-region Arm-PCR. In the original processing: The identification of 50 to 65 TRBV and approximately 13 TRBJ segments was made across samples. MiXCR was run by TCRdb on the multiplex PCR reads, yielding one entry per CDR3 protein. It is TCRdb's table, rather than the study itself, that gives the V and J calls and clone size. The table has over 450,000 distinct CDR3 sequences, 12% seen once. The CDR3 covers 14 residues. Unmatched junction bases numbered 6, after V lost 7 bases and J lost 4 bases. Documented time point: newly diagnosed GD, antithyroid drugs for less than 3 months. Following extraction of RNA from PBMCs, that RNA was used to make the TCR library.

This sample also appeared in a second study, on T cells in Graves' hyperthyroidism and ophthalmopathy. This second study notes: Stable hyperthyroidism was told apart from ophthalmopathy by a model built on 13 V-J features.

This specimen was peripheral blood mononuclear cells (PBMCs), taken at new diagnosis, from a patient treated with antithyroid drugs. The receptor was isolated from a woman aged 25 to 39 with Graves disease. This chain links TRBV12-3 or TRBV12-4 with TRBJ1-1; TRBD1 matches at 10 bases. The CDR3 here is CASTRDRGTTEAFF. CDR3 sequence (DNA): TGTGCCAGCACAAGGGACAGGGGAACCACTGAAGCTTTCTTT.